Shown below are 16 T cell receptor beta chains from a single sample sequenced in a study of neurological immune-mediated disorders (dated by TCRdb to about 2019). The method behind the library was 5' RACE. This sample was sequenced with an Illumina HiSeq 2500. TCRdb took the public reads, trimmed them with fastp at Q25, ran MiXCR for clone calling and kept in-frame beta chains. Every entry covers one CDR3 protein and lists the most common genes and DNA from its rows. The sample contains around 49,000 distinct CDR3 sequences, approximately 9.1% of them found a single time. Clones ranked in the top ten supply about 1.5% of the sample. This specimen's time point label, interpreted: longitudinal time-point 1 (baseline). Sequenced input: PBMCs. All receptors derive from a middle-aged woman in good health.

This clonotype has ten or more counts. The chain joins TRBV6-6 to TRBJ2-1; 10 bases align to TRBD2. V shed 6 bases and J 0 bases; nucleotides not matched to a gene: 11. The CDR3 runs to 18 residues. CDR1 MNHNY and CDR2 SVGAGI come from the germline V gene (reference sequence). The CDR3 loop is CASRLTSGVILSYNEQFF. DNA of the CDR3: TGTGCCAGCAGGCTTACTAGCGGGGTTATACTCTCCTACAATGAGCAGTTCTTC.

The chain has TRBV2 and TRBJ1-1; D call uncertain. Trimming left V 5 bases short and J 1 base short, with 5 bases between. CDR1 and CDR2 (germline): SNHLY, FYNNEI. This CDR3 comprises 12 residues. The CDR3: CASSSRNTEAFF. CDR3 bases: TGTGCCAGCAGTTCGAGGAACACTGAAGCTTTCTTT.

The V gene is TRBV20-1, the J gene TRBJ1-1; D gene ambiguous. Trimming removed 2 bases from V and 3 bases from J, with 16 bases in between. The CDR3 is 15 amino acids. Germline-derived CDR1 and CDR2 are DFQATT and SNEGSKA (reference sequence). CDR3 loop: CSARLGAVGDTEAFF. Here the CDR3 DNA reads TGCAGTGCTAGATTGGGTGCGGTGGGTGACACTGAAGCTTTCTTT.

The table lists this clonotype with many counts. The CDR3 spells CSARDLGYYNEQFF. CDR3 bases: TGCAGTGCTAGAGACTTGGGGTACTACAATGAGCAGTTCTTC. The gene calls are TRBV20-1 and TRBJ2-1; D not certain. Germline loops: CDR1 DFQATT, CDR2 SNEGSKA (reference sequence). CDR3 length: 14 residues. Trimming removed 0 bases from V and 3 bases from J, with 9 bases in between.

This clonotype was seen at least ten times. The chain employs TRBV20-1 and TRBJ2-3; unclear D gene. Germline V gene sequence: CDR1 DFQATT, CDR2 SNEGSKA (reference sequence). Trimming took 5 bases from V and 2 from J, leaving 17 bases between them. The CDR3 length is 15 residues. Here the CDR3 reads CSAGRSSNPTDTQYF. The CDR3 DNA reads as TGCAGTGCTGGGCGCTCTAGTAATCCCACAGATACGCAGTATTTT.

This clonotype was seen repeatedly, ten times or more. The chain links TRBV4-1 to TRBJ1-5; 7 positions agree with TRBD1. V dropped 1 base and J dropped 2; count of bases not matched to a gene: 5. This CDR3 contains 16 residues. Germline CDR1 is MGHRA and CDR2 is YSYEKL. The CDR3: CASSQGQGAGNQPQHF. CDR3 bases: TGCGCCAGCAGCCAAGGACAGGGCGCCGGCAATCAGCCCCAGCATTTT.

This clonotype was counted ten times or more. The V and J genes are TRBV5-1 and TRBJ1-6, with TRBD1 identical over 9 bases. CDR3 length: 15 amino acids. J was trimmed by 11 bases and V by 0 bases; bases with no gene match: 6. Germline V gene sequence: CDR1 SGHRS, CDR2 YFSETQ. The CDR3 coding sequence is TGCGCCAGCAGCTTGGATGGACAGGGGCTGACACCCCTCCACTTT. It yields the protein CASSLDGQGLTPLHF.

Ten or more counts support this clonotype. The gene calls are TRBV20-1 and TRBJ1-1, with D uncertain. V was cut by 0 bases and J by 0 bases, with 8 bases left in between. Germline V gives CDR1 DFQATT, CDR2 SNEGSKA (reference sequence). The CDR3 runs 14 residues. CDR3 in amino acids: CSARDARLNTEAFF. In nucleotides, the CDR3 is TGCAGTGCTAGAGACGCCAGGCTGAACACTGAAGCTTTCTTT.

This clonotype has at least ten counts. The chain is built from TRBV7-2 and TRBJ1-1, with TRBD1 as a possible D gene (5 bases). This CDR3 contains 13 residues. Per germline, CDR1 SGHTA and CDR2 FQGNSA. Trimming shortened V by 1 base and J by 12 bases, and 15 bases separated the two germline ends. The CDR3 DNA reads as TGTGCCAGCAGCTTAGATGGGGCCGGGAAAACTTTCTTT. Encoded protein: CASSLDGAGKTFF. Full variable domain (missing parts from reference TRBV7-2 and TRBJ1-1): GAGVSQSPSNKVTEKGKDVELRCDPISGHTALYWYRQSLGQGLEFLIYFQGNSAPDKSGLPSDRFSAERTGGSVSTLTIQRTQQEDSAVYLCASSLDGAGKTFFGQGTRLTVV.

This clonotype was seen ten or more times. The chain employs TRBV12-3 or TRBV12-4 and TRBJ1-1; D perhaps matches TRBD1 (5 bases). The CDR3 covers 13 residues. V lost 1 base to trimming and J lost 11 bases, with 14 bases between them. The CDR3 here is CASSLELGRVAFF. CDR3 bases: TGTGCCAGCAGTTTAGAACTAGGCAGGGTGGCTTTCTTT.

This clonotype was detected many times. The V and J genes are TRBV7-9 and TRBJ1-3, with a tentative D call TRBD1 (6 bases). V was shortened by 5 bases and J by 2 bases, with 13 bases between the two germline ends. This CDR3 is 15 amino acids long. Germline lookup yields CDR1 SEHNR and CDR2 FQNEAQ (reference sequence). The chain's CDR3 is CASSPGDVAGNTIYF. CDR3 sequence (DNA): TGTGCCAGCAGCCCAGGGGATGTGGCTGGAAACACCATATATTTT.

This clonotype came up many times. The chain has TRBV9 and TRBJ1-3, with D possibly TRBD1 on 6 matching bases. This CDR3 region has 15 residues. The germline gives CDR1 SGDLS, CDR2 YYNGEE. With 3 bases removed from V and 8 bases from J, the gap between germline ends came to 18 bases. CDR3 sequence (DNA): TGTGCCAGCAGCGCCCCGATGGGGGGCGTAGACACCATATATTTT. Translation gives CASSAPMGGVDTIYF.

About this clonotype itself: It may be a read error: a sequence one base away is much more abundant. The J gene is TRBJ1-2, the V gene TRBV6-2 or TRBV6-3; D not certain. This CDR3 comprises 14 residues. V was pared by 6 bases and J by 0 bases, with 11 bases between. Germline CDR1 reads MNHEY; CDR2 reads SVGEGT. The CDR3 protein is CASSLTVTNYGYTF. The CDR3 DNA reads as TGTGCCAGCAGCCTGACGGTAACTAACTATGGCTACACCTTC.

In this sample, this clonotype turned up many times. V and J are TRBV4-3 and TRBJ2-4; 8 bases match TRBD1. The trim removed 2 bases at V and 0 bases at J, leaving 6 bases unmatched. Germline CDR1 is LGHNA and CDR2 is YSLEER. The length of the CDR3 is 17 residues. DNA of the CDR3: TGCGCCAGCAGCCAAAGCAAACAGGGGGGAGCCAAAAACATTCAGTACTTC. Translated: CASSQSKQGGAKNIQYF.

This clonotype was seen a handful of times. The genes are TRBV5-6 and TRBJ2-5, with TRBD2 matching 7 bases. V dropped 0 bases and J dropped 7; count of bases not matched to a gene: 6. The CDR3 extends over 14 amino acids. Germline-derived CDR1 and CDR2 are SGHDT and YYEEEE. The CDR3 DNA is TGTGCCAGCAGCTTGGGCGGGGGACTATCGACCCAGTACTTC. It specifies CASSLGGGLSTQYF.

This clonotype was detected ten times or more. The rearrangement links TRBV12-3 or TRBV12-4 to TRBJ1-1, with D possibly TRBD1 on 6 matching bases. Trimming took off 3 bases at V and 4 bases at J, with 12 bases between the two ends. The CDR3 is 14 residues long. CDR3: CASSFVGAGTEAFF. The DNA for the CDR3 is TGTGCCAGCAGTTTCGTGGGGGCGGGCACTGAAGCTTTCTTT.